Listed below are T cell receptor beta chains from one sample, sequenced in a study of blood T cell repertoires in COVID-19. Some clones are missing from TCRdb's copy, which holds only in-frame ones; the method was immunoSEQ multiplex PCR. The table records approximately 99,000 clones, around 88% of them present only once. Specimen: peripheral blood. The receptors were gathered from a middle-aged man with COVID-19, enrolled during active disease. Both conserved end residues are part of each CDR3. Each record gives: V gene, clone size, D gene, J gene, CDR3 DNA, CDR3 protein. D genes are given only for firm matches. The listing skips clone size in some rows; elsewhere it reads once, few, many or a size class.

v_gene: TRBV5-5; abundance: .; d_gene: TRBD1; j_gene: TRBJ2-1; CDR3nt: TGTGCCAGCAGCTATTCCGGGACAGGTAACAATGAGCAGTTCTTC; CDR3aa: CASSYSGTGNNEQFF
v_gene: TRBV6-6; abundance: .; d_gene: .; j_gene: TRBJ1-5; CDR3nt: TGTGCCAGCAGTTCAACAGGGTTAGGCAGTCAGCCCCAGCATTTT; CDR3aa: CASSSTGLGSQPQHF
v_gene: TRBV3-1/TRBV3-2; abundance: .; d_gene: .; j_gene: TRBJ1-4; CDR3nt: TGTGCCAGCAGCCAAGTGCAGGGAGGGAGTGAAAAACTGTTTTTT; CDR3aa: CASSQVQGGSEKLFF
v_gene: TRBV12-3/TRBV12-4; abundance: .; d_gene: .; j_gene: TRBJ1-1; CDR3nt: TGTGCCAGCAGTTTGCAGGATAAAGCTTTCTTT; CDR3aa: CASSLQDKAFF
v_gene: TRBV3-1/TRBV3-2; abundance: .; d_gene: TRBD1; j_gene: TRBJ1-4; CDR3nt: TGTGCCAGCAGCCAAGCACGTACAGGGGGCCGAAAACTGTTTTTT; CDR3aa: CASSQARTGGRKLFF
v_gene: TRBV6-1; abundance: .; d_gene: TRBD1; j_gene: TRBJ1-1; CDR3nt: TGTGCCAGCAGTGAACTACAGGGGTCTCTAGCTGAAGCTTTCTTT; CDR3aa: CASSELQGSLAEAFF
v_gene: TRBV6-5; abundance: .; d_gene: TRBD1; j_gene: TRBJ1-2; CDR3nt: TGTGCCAGCAGGGCCCAATTACAGGGGGACTATGGCTACACCTTC; CDR3aa: CASRAQLQGDYGYTF
v_gene: TRBV2; abundance: .; d_gene: .; j_gene: TRBJ2-7; CDR3nt: TGTGCCAGCAGCCTACGGGATCACGAGCAGTACTTC; CDR3aa: CASSLRDHEQYF
v_gene: TRBV20-1; abundance: .; d_gene: .; j_gene: TRBJ1-2; CDR3nt: TGCAGTGCTAGAGGGGGCCATGGCTACACCTTC; CDR3aa: CSARGGHGYTF
v_gene: TRBV6-5; abundance: .; d_gene: .; j_gene: TRBJ2-7; CDR3nt: TGTGCCAGCCGAAAAGGGGGGGGCTTCGACGAGCAGTACTTC; CDR3aa: CASRKGGGFDEQYF
v_gene: TRBV30; abundance: .; d_gene: .; j_gene: TRBJ1-5; CDR3nt: TGTGCCTGGAGTGACCCTCCTGGGACTAAAAATCAGCCCCAGCATTTT; CDR3aa: CAWSDPPGTKNQPQHF
v_gene: TRBV7-6; abundance: .; d_gene: .; j_gene: TRBJ2-1; CDR3nt: TGTGCCAGCACAGTCGGGGGGCGCAATGAGCAGTTCTTC; CDR3aa: CASTVGGRNEQFF
v_gene: TRBV5-1; abundance: .; d_gene: TRBD2; j_gene: TRBJ2-1; CDR3nt: TGCGCCAGCAGCTTGGTTGCGGGGGGGCATAATGAGCAGTTCTTC; CDR3aa: CASSLVAGGHNEQFF
v_gene: TRBV3-1/TRBV3-2; abundance: .; d_gene: .; j_gene: TRBJ2-1; CDR3nt: TGTGCCAGCAGCCCCCGAGGACAGATCTATAGCTCCTACAATGAGCAGTTCTTC; CDR3aa: CASSPRGQIYSSYNEQFF
v_gene: TRBV6-2/TRBV6-3; abundance: .; d_gene: TRBD2; j_gene: TRBJ2-7; CDR3nt: TGTGCCAGCAGTTACCCCTTTCGGGGGGGTGGCGAGCAGTACTTC; CDR3aa: CASSYPFRGGGEQYF
v_gene: TRBV5-1; abundance: .; d_gene: .; j_gene: TRBJ1-2; CDR3nt: TGCGCCAGCAGCTCGGACAACACCCCCCGTGGCTACACCTTC; CDR3aa: CASSSDNTPRGYTF
v_gene: TRBV19; abundance: .; d_gene: .; j_gene: TRBJ1-1; CDR3nt: TGTGCCAGTTCACCTCGGGGTCCAACTGAAGCTTTCTTT; CDR3aa: CASSPRGPTEAFF
v_gene: TRBV9; abundance: .; d_gene: TRBD1; j_gene: TRBJ1-4; CDR3nt: TGTGCCAGCAGCCGACAGGGTTCGGATGAAAAACTGTTTTTT; CDR3aa: CASSRQGSDEKLFF
v_gene: TRBV9; abundance: few; d_gene: .; j_gene: TRBJ2-3; CDR3nt: TGTGCCAGCAGCGACGAAGGGAGATCAGATACGCAGTATTTT; CDR3aa: CASSDEGRSDTQYF
v_gene: TRBV5-1; abundance: once; d_gene: .; j_gene: TRBJ2-2; CDR3nt: TGCGCCAGCAGCTTGTTTGAGACCGGGGAGCTGTTTTTT; CDR3aa: CASSLFETGELFF
v_gene: TRBV7-9; abundance: .; d_gene: .; j_gene: TRBJ1-1; CDR3nt: TGTGCCAGCAGCTTTTTTGGCGGCACTGAAGCTTTCTTT; CDR3aa: CASSFFGGTEAFF
v_gene: TRBV6-5; abundance: .; d_gene: .; j_gene: TRBJ1-1; CDR3nt: TGTGCCAGCAGTTACCCCGGACAGAAAAACACTGAAGCTTTCTTT; CDR3aa: CASSYPGQKNTEAFF
v_gene: TRBV28; abundance: once; d_gene: .; j_gene: TRBJ1-4; CDR3nt: TGTGCCAGCAGTTTTTCGGGAACAGAAGGAAAACTGTTTTTT; CDR3aa: CASSFSGTEGKLFF
v_gene: TRBV5-1; abundance: .; d_gene: .; j_gene: TRBJ2-3; CDR3nt: TGCGCCAGCAGCTTCGGCACAGATACGCAGTATTTT; CDR3aa: CASSFGTDTQYF
v_gene: TRBV10-3; abundance: .; d_gene: TRBD1; j_gene: TRBJ1-5; CDR3nt: TGTGCCATCAGTGATTTAGGCCAGGGGGGACTCTCTCAGCCCCAGCATTTT; CDR3aa: CAISDLGQGGLSQPQHF
v_gene: TRBV28; abundance: .; d_gene: .; j_gene: TRBJ1-2; CDR3nt: TGTGCCAGCAGTTTAGACCCGTCCAGGGGTAGGTTTGGCTACACCTTC; CDR3aa: CASSLDPSRGRFGYTF
v_gene: TRBV6-2/TRBV6-3; abundance: .; d_gene: TRBD2; j_gene: TRBJ2-1; CDR3nt: TGTGCCAGCAGTTACTCTGCGGGGGGGACCTACAATGAGCAGTTCTTC; CDR3aa: CASSYSAGGTYNEQFF
v_gene: TRBV9; abundance: .; d_gene: TRBD1; j_gene: TRBJ1-2; CDR3nt: TGTGCCAGCAGCGGGGCGGGACAGGGGCGTAGCTACACCTTC; CDR3aa: CASSGAGQGRSYTF
v_gene: TRBV14; abundance: .; d_gene: .; j_gene: TRBJ2-2; CDR3nt: TGTGCCAGCAGCCATAAAACCGGGGAGCTGTTTTTT; CDR3aa: CASSHKTGELFF
v_gene: TRBV19; abundance: .; d_gene: TRBD1; j_gene: TRBJ2-7; CDR3nt: TGTGCCAGTAGTATAGGAGGGACAGGTTCCTACGCGGAGCAGTACTTC; CDR3aa: CASSIGGTGSYAEQYF
v_gene: TRBV30; abundance: .; d_gene: .; j_gene: TRBJ1-5; CDR3nt: TGTGCCTGGAGTGGGCAGGCCCACAATCAGCCCCAGCATTTT; CDR3aa: CAWSGQAHNQPQHF
v_gene: TRBV20-1; abundance: .; d_gene: TRBD2; j_gene: TRBJ2-3; CDR3nt: TGCAGTGCTAGTACTAGCGGGGCCCCAGATACGCAGTATTTT; CDR3aa: CSASTSGAPDTQYF
v_gene: TRBV5-1; abundance: .; d_gene: TRBD1; j_gene: TRBJ1-6; CDR3nt: TGCGCCAGCAGCTTGGGACAGACAGGGCCCTATAATTCACCCCTCCACTTT; CDR3aa: CASSLGQTGPYNSPLHF
v_gene: TRBV28; abundance: .; d_gene: .; j_gene: TRBJ1-3; CDR3nt: TGTGCCAGCACCTTAGGGGCAGGAAACACCATATATTTT; CDR3aa: CASTLGAGNTIYF
v_gene: TRBV28; abundance: .; d_gene: .; j_gene: TRBJ1-2; CDR3nt: TGTGCCAGCAGCCCCTCGGGCAGGGCGAACTATGGCTACACCTTC; CDR3aa: CASSPSGRANYGYTF
v_gene: TRBV30; abundance: .; d_gene: .; j_gene: TRBJ2-7; CDR3nt: TGTGCCTGGTCCACCTCGGGATTGCCGAACGGGCAGTACTTC; CDR3aa: CAWSTSGLPNGQYF
v_gene: TRBV7-2; abundance: few; d_gene: TRBD1; j_gene: TRBJ1-6; CDR3nt: TGTGCCAGCAGCTTAGAGGTACAGGGGGGTTATTCACCCCTCCACTTT; CDR3aa: CASSLEVQGGYSPLHF
v_gene: TRBV11-3; abundance: once; d_gene: TRBD1; j_gene: TRBJ2-1; CDR3nt: TGTGCCAGCAGCATCGGACAGGGGACCTACAATGAGCAGTTCTTC; CDR3aa: CASSIGQGTYNEQFF
v_gene: TRBV6-2/TRBV6-3; abundance: .; d_gene: TRBD1; j_gene: TRBJ1-2; CDR3nt: TGTGCCAGCAGTGGGGACAGCTGGGGCTACACCTTC; CDR3aa: CASSGDSWGYTF
v_gene: TRBV2; abundance: .; d_gene: .; j_gene: TRBJ1-1; CDR3nt: TGTGCCAGCAGTGCCCCTCCGAGTGAAGCTTTCTTT; CDR3aa: CASSAPPSEAFF
v_gene: TRBV9; abundance: .; d_gene: TRBD1; j_gene: TRBJ1-1; CDR3nt: TGTGCCAGCAGCGGACAGGGGGCTGTCGCTGAAGCTTTCTTT; CDR3aa: CASSGQGAVAEAFF
v_gene: TRBV18; abundance: .; d_gene: TRBD1; j_gene: TRBJ2-5; CDR3nt: TGTGCCAGCTCACGGACAGGGAGCGACGAGACCCAGTACTTC; CDR3aa: CASSRTGSDETQYF
v_gene: TRBV14; abundance: .; d_gene: .; j_gene: TRBJ1-2; CDR3nt: TGTGCCAGCAGCCAAGATCAGATCTCAGCTAACTATGGCTACACCTTC; CDR3aa: CASSQDQISANYGYTF
v_gene: TRBV7-9; abundance: .; d_gene: .; j_gene: TRBJ1-1; CDR3nt: TGTGCCAGCAGCTTAGACTACCGGGGGGAAGCTTTCTTT; CDR3aa: CASSLDYRGEAFF
v_gene: TRBV15; abundance: .; d_gene: .; j_gene: TRBJ2-1; CDR3nt: TGTGCCACCAGCAGAGATTCGGGGGCCTACAATGAGCAGTTCTTC; CDR3aa: CATSRDSGAYNEQFF
v_gene: TRBV9; abundance: .; d_gene: .; j_gene: TRBJ2-1; CDR3nt: TGTGCCAGCAGCGTAGGGTCAGGGGTCAATGAGCAGTTCTTC; CDR3aa: CASSVGSGVNEQFF
v_gene: TRBV9; abundance: .; d_gene: TRBD2; j_gene: TRBJ2-5; CDR3nt: TGTGCCAGCAGCGTAGGGCTAGCGGGGACCCAAGAGACCCAGTACTTC; CDR3aa: CASSVGLAGTQETQYF